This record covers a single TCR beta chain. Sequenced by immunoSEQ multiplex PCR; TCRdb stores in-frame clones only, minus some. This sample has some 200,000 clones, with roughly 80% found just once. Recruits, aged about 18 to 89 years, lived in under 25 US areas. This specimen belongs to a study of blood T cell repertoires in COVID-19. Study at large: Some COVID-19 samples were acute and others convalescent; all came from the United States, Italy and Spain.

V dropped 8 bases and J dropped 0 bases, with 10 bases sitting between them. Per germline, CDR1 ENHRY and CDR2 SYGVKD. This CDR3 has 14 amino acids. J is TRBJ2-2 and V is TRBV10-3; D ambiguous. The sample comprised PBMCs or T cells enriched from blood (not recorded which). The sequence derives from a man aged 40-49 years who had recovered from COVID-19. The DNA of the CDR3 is TGTGCCATCTCTAAGGAGACGAACACCGGGGAGCTGTTTTTT. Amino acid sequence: CAISKETNTGELFF.